These 13 T cell receptor beta chains were all obtained from the same sample, sequenced in a study of cytomegalovirus exposure and HLA in healthy donors (dated by TCRdb to about 2017). Library preparation was by the immunoSEQ multiplex PCR assay. For the multiplex PCR, a mixture combining 60 forward primers for TCR Vbeta segments and 13 reverse primers for TCR Jbeta segments was used. TCRdb mirrors the immuneACCESS table, restricted to in-frame sequences. Some clones are absent from its copies; in checked studies, under half trace to an unresolved V gene, and the reason for the others is unknown. The table for this sample lists under 130,000 clones; roughly 12% of them were counted only once. The ten biggest clones cover roughly a sixth of the sample. The sequencing sample was made of PBMCs. Receptor source: a man aged 35-49 years in good health and CMV-seropositive.

This chain links TRBV5-5 with TRBJ2-5; 9 bases align to TRBD2. The CDR3 sequence is 18 residues long. CDR1 is SGHKS, CDR2 YYEKEE, per germline (reference sequence). J was trimmed by 5 bases and V by 1 base; bases with no gene match: 15. CDR3 bases: TGTGCCAGCAGCTTGTTGGGCCTAGCGGGACCCGGAGGGGAGACCCAGTACTTC. It specifies CASSLLGLAGPGGETQYF.

In its sample, this clone was seen a few times. The chain couples TRBV5-1 to TRBJ1-1, with a tentative D call TRBD1 (5 bases). V shed 0 bases and J shed 3 bases, with 12 bases lying between them. Germline V gene sequence: CDR1 SGHRS, CDR2 YFSETQ. The CDR3 has 15 amino acids. CDR3 residues: CASSLVAGLDTEAFF. The CDR3, as DNA: TGCGCCAGCAGCTTGGTCGCAGGGTTGGACACTGAAGCTTTCTTT.

This clone appeared a few times. This chain uses TRBV29-1 with TRBJ2-2, with 8 bases fitting TRBD2. Germline V gene lookup returns CDR1 SQVTM and CDR2 ANQGSEA. The CDR3 totals 14 residues. With V trimmed by 4 bases and J by 4 bases, 5 bases remained unmatched. The CDR3 protein is CSVASGSSTGELFF. Written as DNA, the CDR3 is TGCAGCGTTGCAAGCGGGAGTAGCACCGGGGAGCTGTTTTTT.

This clone was counted only a few times. The chain combines TRBV6-5 with TRBJ2-7; 7 bases align to TRBD1. The junction had 5 bases not matched to a gene; V was cut back by 8 bases and J by 7 bases. The CDR3 contains 11 residues. The V gene's germline CDR1 is MNHEY and CDR2 SVGAGI. CDR3 in amino acids: CASSRGQEQYF. The DNA of the CDR3 is TGTGCCAGCTCCCGGGGACAGGAGCAGTACTTC.

This clone was counted only a few times. The gene calls are TRBV20-1 and TRBJ1-1; D possibly corresponds to TRBD1 (5 bases). The CDR3 consists of 11 residues. V gave up 6 bases and J gave up 6 bases, with 11 bases separating them. Germline V CDR1 and CDR2: DFQATT, SNEGSKA (reference sequence). CDR3 loop: CSATDRAEAFF. DNA for the CDR3: TGCAGTGCAACCGACAGAGCTGAAGCTTTCTTT.

This clone has a handful of counts. The rearrangement uses TRBV15 and TRBJ2-4; D may be TRBD2 (7 bases). The CDR3 is 16 residues long. V dropped 4 bases and J dropped 7 bases, with 20 bases sitting between them. Germline CDR1 is LNHNV and CDR2 is YYDKDF (reference sequence). Written as DNA, the CDR3 is TGTGCCACCAGCAAGGGTGGGCGGGGGCAGAGGAACATTCAGTACTTC. Protein product: CATSKGGRGQRNIQYF.

This clone was picked up a small number of times. This sequence joins TRBV28 and TRBJ2-7, with a possible D match to TRBD1 (6 bases). CDR3 size: 15 residues. Germline V CDR1 and CDR2: MDHEN, SYDVKM. V was trimmed by 5 bases and J by 3 bases, leaving 17 bases between them. The CDR3 sequence is CASSPNLEQGYEQYF. The CDR3 DNA reads as TGTGCCAGCAGTCCGAACCTGGAACAGGGCTACGAGCAGTACTTC.

This clone has just a few counts. V gene TRBV2 combines with J gene TRBJ2-3; 8 nucleotides align to TRBD2. The CDR3 covers 15 residues. Unmatched junction bases numbered 5, after V lost 6 bases and J lost 0 bases. Germline V CDR1 and CDR2: SNHLY, FYNNEI. The CDR3 bases are TGTGCCAGCAGGTTACTAGCGGCTAGCACAGATACGCAGTATTTT. As protein: CASRLLAASTDTQYF.

In its sample, this clone was seen a few times. CDR3 DNA sequence: TGTGCCAGTAGTATCGGGACAGCCAGCGGGGAGCTGTTTTTT. This sequence encodes CASSIGTASGELFF. This rearrangement joins TRBV19 to TRBJ2-2; TRBD1 matches at 7 bases. CDR1 is LNHDA, CDR2 SQIVND, per germline (reference sequence). This CDR3 is built from 14 residues. Unmatched junction bases numbered 5, after V lost 3 bases and J lost 7 bases.

This clone has a handful of counts. The chain employs TRBV19 and TRBJ1-5, with D unresolved. This CDR3 is 13 amino acids long. In germline, CDR1 is LNHDA, CDR2 SQIVND (reference sequence). V lost 5 bases and J 2 bases, leaving 7 bases between the germline ends. Written as DNA, the CDR3 is TGTGCCAGTAGTCAGGTAGGCAATCAGCCCCAGCATTTT. As protein: CASSQVGNQPQHF.

This chain links TRBV7-9 with TRBJ1-6; no clear D. This CDR3 is built from 16 residues. CDR1 is SEHNR, CDR2 FQNEAQ, per germline (reference sequence). V gave up 2 bases and J gave up 7 bases, with 15 bases separating them. CDR3 amino acids: CASSLHQPWENSPLHF. As DNA, the CDR3 is TGTGCCAGCAGCTTACATCAGCCCTGGGAGAATTCACCCCTCCACTTT.

The chain couples TRBV10-3 to TRBJ2-1; 10 positions agree with TRBD2. Trimming at V came to 0 bases and at J to 4 bases, leaving 3 bases not matched to a gene. This CDR3 is 16 amino acids long. Germline V CDR1 and CDR2: ENHRY, SYGVKD. CDR3 in amino acids: CAISESLAGEYNEQFF. For the CDR3, the DNA is TGTGCCATCAGTGAGTCCCTAGCGGGAGAGTACAATGAGCAGTTCTTC.

The chain employs TRBV5-4 and TRBJ1-1; D remains unclear. V was pared by 0 bases and J by 0 bases, with 9 bases between. This CDR3 contains 15 residues. Germline V gene data show CDR1 as SGHNT and CDR2 as YYREEE (reference sequence). The DNA of the CDR3 is TGTGCCAGCAGCTTGGGTAACACCCTGAACACTGAAGCTTTCTTT. Amino acids: CASSLGNTLNTEAFF.